This entry lists 11 T cell receptor beta chains sequenced from one sample in a study of blood T cell repertoires in COVID-19. Repertoires were generated with immunoSEQ multiplex PCR, while TCRdb's copy carries only in-frame clones and drops some. The sample comprises 100,000 to 150,000 clones, roughly 83% of which are singletons, and around 5% rests with the top ten. Sequenced: peripheral blood. The receptor set was obtained from a human donor in a cohort sampled during active COVID-19.

V gene TRBV28 combines with J gene TRBJ1-1; D remains ambiguous. The ends were cut back, 8 bases at V and 3 bases at J, with 10 bases in the middle. Germline V gene data show CDR1 as MDHEN and CDR2 as SYDVKM. This CDR3 has 12 amino acids. CDR3 sequence: CASHGPHTEAFF. The DNA for the CDR3 is TGTGCCAGCCACGGTCCCCACACTGAAGCTTTCTTT.

V and J are TRBV5-1 and TRBJ1-2, with D possibly TRBD1 on 5 matching bases. The germline CDR1 and CDR2 sequences are SGHRS and YFSETQ. CDR3 length: 14 amino acids. The germline V and J ends were trimmed by 5 bases and 0 bases, with 11 bases remaining between them. The CDR3 DNA sequence: TGCGCCAGCAGGGTACAGGAAACTAACTATGGCTACACCTTC. Translated, it gives CASRVQETNYGYTF.

This sequence joins TRBV7-2 and TRBJ2-1; TRBD2 matches at 10 bases. The CDR3 contains 18 residues. Germline lookup yields CDR1 SGHTA and CDR2 FQGNSA. J lost 3 bases, V lost 2 bases, and 10 bases had no gene match. In DNA form, the CDR3 reads TGTGCCAGCAGCTTACTCCATAGCGGGAGGTCCCTCTACAATGAGCAGTTCTTC. Protein: CASSLLHSGRSLYNEQFF.

The chain joins TRBV11-2 to TRBJ2-3; 7 bases are a match to TRBD1. J lost 0 bases, V lost 4 bases, and 7 bases had no gene match. The CDR3 runs 16 residues. The germline gives CDR1 SGHAT, CDR2 FQNNGV. For the CDR3, the DNA is TGTGCCAGCAGCTACAACCCGGGACAGAGCACAGATACGCAGTATTTT. This translates into CASSYNPGQSTDTQYF. The whole variable domain, filled in from reference TRBV11-2 and TRBJ2-3, reads EAGVAQSPRYKIIEKRQSVAFWCNPISGHATLYWYQQILGQGPKLLIQFQNNGVVDDSQLPKDRFSAERLKGVDSTLKIQPAKLEDSAVYLCASSYNPGQSTDTQYFGPGTRLTVL.

V and J are TRBV7-9 and TRBJ1-1; 7 nucleotides agree with TRBD1. The CDR3 loop spans 17 amino acids. J was trimmed by 2 bases and V by 1 base; bases with no gene match: 10. The V gene's germline CDR1 is SEHNR and CDR2 FQNEAQ (reference sequence). The CDR3 DNA is TGTGCCAGCAGCTTAGAAATAGGGACAGACCTAAACACTGAAGCTTTCTTT. Its protein is CASSLEIGTDLNTEAFF.

The chain has TRBV7-2 and TRBJ2-7; 7 nucleotides line up with TRBD1. J gave up 7 bases and V 5 bases, and 11 bases lay outside the gene matches. The CDR3 loop spans 14 amino acids. Per germline, CDR1 SGHTA and CDR2 FQGNSA. CDR3 amino acids: CASSDRTGAKEQYF. The CDR3 coding sequence is TGTGCCAGCAGCGACCGAACAGGGGCTAAAGAGCAGTACTTC.

The rearrangement joins TRBV18 to TRBJ2-1, with 8 positions matching TRBD2. The germline V gene has CDR1 KGHSH and CDR2 LQKENI. This CDR3 spans 16 amino acids. Unmatched junction bases numbered 6, after V lost 1 base and J lost 4 bases. Here the CDR3 DNA reads TGTGCCAGCTCACCACAGCCGGGACTAGAATACAATGAGCAGTTCTTC. Its protein product is CASSPQPGLEYNEQFF. The full variable domain, rest sourced from reference TRBV18 and TRBJ2-1, is NAGVMQNPRHLVRRRGQEARLRCSPMKGHSHVYWYRQLPEEGLKFMVYLQKENIIDESGMPKERFSAEFPKEGPSILRIQQVVRGDSAAYFCASSPQPGLEYNEQFFGPGTRLTVL.

The gene calls are TRBV10-3 and TRBJ2-7, with 9 nucleotides matching TRBD2. V was pared by 4 bases and J by 4 bases, with 8 bases of the junction left unmatched. There are 15 residues in the CDR3. CDR1 and CDR2 (germline): ENHRY, SYGVKD. The CDR3 DNA is TGTGCCATCAGTGGGGCCACTAGCGGGTTTTACGAGCAGTACTTC. Amino acids: CAISGATSGFYEQYF.

This clone is a singleton in its sample. The V and J genes are TRBV4-3 and TRBJ2-7, with D perhaps matching TRBD2 (6 bases). CDR3 size: 14 residues. The V end was cut by 4 bases, the J end by 1 base, with 11 bases between. CDR1 LGHNA and CDR2 YSLEER come from the germline V gene. The CDR3 DNA reads TGCGCCAGCAGCCCAGACGGGGGATCCTACGAGCAGTACTTC. The encoded protein is CASSPDGGSYEQYF.

This chain links TRBV18 with TRBJ2-2, with no clear D. Trimming took 5 bases from V and 7 from J, leaving 14 bases between them. CDR1 and CDR2 from the germline V gene are KGHSH and LQKENI. This CDR3 has 14 amino acids. In nucleotides, the CDR3 is TGTGCCAGCTCATACAAAACCGCAGGCGGGGAGCTGTTTTTT. This sequence encodes CASSYKTAGGELFF.

V and J are TRBV7-6 and TRBJ2-7; D not certain. CDR1 and CDR2 from the germline V gene are SGHVS and FNYEAQ. V was clipped by 4 bases and J by 4 bases, with 8 bases between them. This CDR3 contains 12 residues. The CDR3 nucleotides are TGTGCCAGCAGCTCCACCCGGTACGAGCAGTACTTC. This encodes CASSSTRYEQYF.